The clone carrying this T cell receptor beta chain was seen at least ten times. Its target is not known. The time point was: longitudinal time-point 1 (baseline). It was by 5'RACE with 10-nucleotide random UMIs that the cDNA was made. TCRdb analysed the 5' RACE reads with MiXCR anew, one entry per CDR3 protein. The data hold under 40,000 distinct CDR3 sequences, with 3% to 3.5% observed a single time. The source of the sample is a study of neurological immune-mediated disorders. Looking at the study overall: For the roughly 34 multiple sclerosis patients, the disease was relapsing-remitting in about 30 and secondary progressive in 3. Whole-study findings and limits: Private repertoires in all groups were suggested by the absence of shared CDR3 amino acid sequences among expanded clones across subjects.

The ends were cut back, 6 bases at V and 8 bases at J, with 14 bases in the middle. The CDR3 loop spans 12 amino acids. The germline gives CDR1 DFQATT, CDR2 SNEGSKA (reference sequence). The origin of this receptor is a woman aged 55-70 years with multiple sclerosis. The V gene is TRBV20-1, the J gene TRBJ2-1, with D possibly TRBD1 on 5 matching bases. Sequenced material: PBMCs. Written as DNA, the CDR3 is TGCAGTGCGAATTCAGGGTCCCATGAGCAGTTCTTC. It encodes CSANSGSHEQFF.